This passage covers 10 T cell receptor beta chains from one sample sequenced in a study of lymphopenia after photon versus proton radiotherapy. Repertoires were generated with immunoSEQ multiplex PCR, while TCRdb's copy carries only in-frame clones and drops some. The sample has fewer than 25,000 clones, approximately 91% seen once; the top ten hold almost 9.5%. Sequenced material: peripheral blood, taken from a patient treated with proton-based radiotherapy. The receptors were sampled from a woman in her 70s with pancreatic cancer. Some clones in this sample may be carry-over from other donors' samples.

This clone turned up a few times. V and J are TRBV7-2 and TRBJ1-2; tentatively, D is TRBD1 (5 bases). This CDR3 comprises 13 residues. Germline V gives CDR1 SGHTA, CDR2 FQGNSA. V shed 5 bases and J shed 8 bases, with 15 bases lying between them. CDR3 coding DNA: TGTGCCAGCAGCCGACAGAGTCTAGAAGGCTACACCTTC. This gives the protein CASSRQSLEGYTF.

The chain recombines TRBV28 with TRBJ1-5, with 7 bases lining up with TRBD1. Germline V gene lookup returns CDR1 MDHEN and CDR2 SYDVKM. The CDR3 contains 15 residues. V was clipped by 6 bases and J by 0 bases; unmatched bases: 5. CDR3: CASSSTGISNQPQHF. Here the CDR3 DNA reads TGTGCCAGCAGCTCGACAGGGATTAGCAATCAGCCCCAGCATTTT. The entire variable domain, with the rest obtained from reference TRBV28 and TRBJ1-5, is as follows: DVKVTQSSRYLVKRTGEKVFLECVQDMDHENMFWYRQDPGLGLRLIYFSYDVKMKEKGDIPEGYSVSREKKERFSLILESASTNQTSMYLCASSSTGISNQPQHFGDGTRLSIL.

The chain uses TRBV5-1 and TRBJ1-2; TRBD1 agrees at 9 bases. Trimming at V came to 0 bases and at J to 4 bases, leaving 4 bases not matched to a gene. CDR1 SGHRS and CDR2 YFSETQ come from the germline V gene. CDR3 length: 15 amino acids. CDR3 sequence (DNA): TGCGCCAGCAGCTTGGGGCCGGGACAGGGCTATGGCTACACCTTC. Residues: CASSLGPGQGYGYTF.

V is TRBV10-3 and J is TRBJ2-7; perhaps TRBD1 as D (6 bases). CDR3 size: 16 residues. Trimming removed 4 bases at V and 0 bases at J, with 16 bases between. Germline CDR1 is ENHRY and CDR2 is SYGVKD. The CDR3 reads CAISGTGDTSSYEQYF. CDR3 DNA: TGTGCCATCAGTGGGACCGGGGACACCAGCTCCTACGAGCAGTACTTC.

This chain uses TRBV18 with TRBJ2-4; D could derive from TRBD1 or TRBD2 (5 bases each). Trimming shortened V by 2 bases and J by 3 bases, and 8 bases separated the two germline ends. Per germline, CDR1 KGHSH and CDR2 LQKENI. The CDR3 contains 14 residues. CDR3 residues: CASSPERGKNIQYF. For the CDR3, the DNA is TGTGCCAGCTCACCAGAGAGGGGCAAAAACATTCAGTACTTC. Full variable domain (remainder filled in from reference TRBV18 and TRBJ2-4): NAGVMQNPRHLVRRRGQEARLRCSPMKGHSHVYWYRQLPEEGLKFMVYLQKENIIDESGMPKERFSAEFPKEGPSILRIQQVVRGDSAAYFCASSPERGKNIQYFGAGTRLSVL.

This chain joins TRBV19 and TRBJ1-2; D is unresolved. The V end was cut by 0 bases, the J end by 4 bases, with 9 bases between. This CDR3 has 14 amino acids. Germline loops: CDR1 LNHDA, CDR2 SQIVND (reference sequence). This CDR3 is CASSIDPSTYGYTF. The CDR3 DNA is TGTGCCAGTAGTATAGATCCATCCACCTATGGCTACACCTTC.

The chain combines TRBV28 with TRBJ1-4, with D possibly TRBD1 on 5 matching bases. Germline V CDR1 and CDR2: MDHEN, SYDVKM. Deletions cut 4 bases from V and 7 bases from J, with 16 bases between. The CDR3 contains 15 residues. The DNA for the CDR3 is TGTGCCAGCAGTTCCTCTAGGGGTGACGGTGAAAAACTGTTTTTT. This encodes CASSSSRGDGEKLFF. The whole variable domain, remainder taken from reference TRBV28 and TRBJ1-4, is DVKVTQSSRYLVKRTGEKVFLECVQDMDHENMFWYRQDPGLGLRLIYFSYDVKMKEKGDIPEGYSVSREKKERFSLILESASTNQTSMYLCASSSSRGDGEKLFFGSGTQLSVL.

The rearrangement uses TRBV19 and TRBJ1-2, with 8 bases identical to TRBD1. V lost 3 bases, J lost 1 base, and 4 bases stayed unmatched. Germline V gene sequence: CDR1 LNHDA, CDR2 SQIVND (reference sequence). The CDR3 extends over 15 amino acids. The CDR3 sequence is CASSIRDRLNYGYTF. DNA of the CDR3: TGTGCCAGTAGTATCCGGGACAGGCTTAACTATGGCTACACCTTC.

V usage is TRBV15 and J usage is TRBJ1-5; D ambiguous. This CDR3 is built from 14 residues. V lost 1 base to trimming and J lost 3 bases, with 7 bases between them. The V gene's germline CDR1 is LNHNV and CDR2 YYDKDF (reference sequence). For the CDR3, the DNA is TGTGCCACCAGCAGAGGGCAAACCAATCAGCCCCAGCATTTT. Translated: CATSRGQTNQPQHF.

V and J are TRBV11-1 and TRBJ2-1; 8 bases map to TRBD1. The CDR3 extends over 13 amino acids. With 2 bases clipped from V and 9 bases from J, the junction kept 3 bases outside the gene matches. Germline lookup yields CDR1 SGHAT and CDR2 FQDESV (reference sequence). The CDR3 DNA reads TGTGCCAGCAGCTTACAGGGGGCTGGTGAGCAGTTCTTC. Amino acids: CASSLQGAGEQFF.